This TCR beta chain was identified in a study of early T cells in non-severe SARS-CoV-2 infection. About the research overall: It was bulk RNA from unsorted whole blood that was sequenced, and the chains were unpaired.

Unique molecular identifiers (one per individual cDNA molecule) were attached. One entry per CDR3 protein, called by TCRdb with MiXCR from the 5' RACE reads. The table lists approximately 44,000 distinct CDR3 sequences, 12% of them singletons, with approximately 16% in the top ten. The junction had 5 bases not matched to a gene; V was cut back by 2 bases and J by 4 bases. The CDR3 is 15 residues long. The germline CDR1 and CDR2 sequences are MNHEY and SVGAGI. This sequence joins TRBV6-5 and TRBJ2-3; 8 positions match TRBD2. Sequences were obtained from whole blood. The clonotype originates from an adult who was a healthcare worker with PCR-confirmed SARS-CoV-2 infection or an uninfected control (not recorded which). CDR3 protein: CASSYRPGGPDTQYF. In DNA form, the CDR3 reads TGTGCCAGCAGTTACAGGCCGGGGGGGCCAGATACGCAGTATTTT.